Listed below are T cell receptor beta chains from one sample, sequenced in a study of cytomegalovirus exposure and HLA in healthy donors. Libraries were prepared by immunoSEQ multiplex PCR; TCRdb keeps only in-frame clonotypes and omits some of them. The sample has about 120,000 clones, under 70% seen once; the top ten hold approximately 1.4%. Sequenced input: PBMCs. These receptors came from a man aged 18 to 30 in good health and CMV-seronegative. Each CDR3 is given with its conserved first and last residue. The order of the fields is V gene, clone size, D gene, J gene, CDR3 DNA, CDR3 protein. A D gene is named only where the DNA matches it firmly. Not every row has a clone size; where given, it reads once, few, many or a size class.

v_call: TRBV21-1; clone_size: .; d_call: .; j_call: TRBJ2-7; cdr3_nt: TGTGCCAGCAGCAAATTAACGATTTCAGGACAGGGTCCCGACGAGCAGTACTTC; cdr3_aa: CASSKLTISGQGPDEQYF
v_call: TRBV6-5; clone_size: few; d_call: .; j_call: TRBJ2-3; cdr3_nt: TGTGCCAGCACCCCCGGGGGTAGCAACACAGATACGCAGTATTTT; cdr3_aa: CASTPGGSNTDTQYF
v_call: TRBV28; clone_size: .; d_call: TRBD1; j_call: TRBJ1-4; cdr3_nt: TGTGCCAGCAGGGTGATCGGACAGGGGGAGGAAAAACTGTTTTTT; cdr3_aa: CASRVIGQGEEKLFF
v_call: TRBV2; clone_size: .; d_call: .; j_call: TRBJ2-5; cdr3_nt: TGTGCCAGCACCGAACGGGAGACCCAGTACTTC; cdr3_aa: CASTERETQYF
v_call: TRBV30; clone_size: .; d_call: TRBD2; j_call: TRBJ2-3; cdr3_nt: TGTGCCTGGGTACCCCGGCTAGCGGCTCGGACTAGCACAGATACGCAGTATTTT; cdr3_aa: CAWVPRLAARTSTDTQYF
v_call: TRBV19; clone_size: .; d_call: TRBD2; j_call: TRBJ2-1; cdr3_nt: TGTGCCAGTAGGTTAACGGGACTAGCGCCCACCGATGAGCAGTTCTTC; cdr3_aa: CASRLTGLAPTDEQFF
v_call: TRBV27; clone_size: .; d_call: .; j_call: TRBJ1-1; cdr3_nt: TGTGCCAGCAGTTTACGGAGGGGCACTGAAGCTTTCTTT; cdr3_aa: CASSLRRGTEAFF
v_call: TRBV5-6; clone_size: .; d_call: TRBD2; j_call: TRBJ2-2; cdr3_nt: TGTGCCAGCAAGGAAGAGACTAGCGGGAGTTTCACCGGGGAGCTGTTTTTT; cdr3_aa: CASKEETSGSFTGELFF
v_call: TRBV11-2; clone_size: .; d_call: TRBD1; j_call: TRBJ1-2; cdr3_nt: TGTGCCAGCAGATCGGGACAGGGGCCAGGGCATGGCTACACCTTC; cdr3_aa: CASRSGQGPGHGYTF
v_call: TRBV4-2; clone_size: .; d_call: .; j_call: TRBJ1-4; cdr3_nt: TGTGCCAGCCAGGTGAAGGAAAAACTGTTTTTT; cdr3_aa: CASQVKEKLFF
v_call: TRBV7-2; clone_size: .; d_call: .; j_call: TRBJ1-1; cdr3_nt: TGTGCCAGCAGCTTAGGTCCGGGGGGTGAAGCTTTCTTT; cdr3_aa: CASSLGPGGEAFF
v_call: TRBV5-6; clone_size: .; d_call: .; j_call: TRBJ2-7; cdr3_nt: TGTGCCAGCAGCTTGAAGAGGGTTGCCGAGCAGTACTTC; cdr3_aa: CASSLKRVAEQYF
v_call: TRBV7-2; clone_size: few; d_call: TRBD1; j_call: TRBJ2-3; cdr3_nt: TGTGCCAGCAAACAGGGGCTGAGCACAGATACGCAGTATTTT; cdr3_aa: CASKQGLSTDTQYF
v_call: TRBV9; clone_size: .; d_call: TRBD2; j_call: TRBJ2-1; cdr3_nt: TGTGCCAGCAGCGTAAAGGCGGGAGGTATGAGGAATGAGCAGTTCTTC; cdr3_aa: CASSVKAGGMRNEQFF
v_call: TRBV7-2; clone_size: few; d_call: .; j_call: TRBJ1-5; cdr3_nt: TGTGCCAGCAGCGGGGGGGGGAGCAATCAGCCCCAGCATTTT; cdr3_aa: CASSGGGSNQPQHF
v_call: TRBV6-1; clone_size: .; d_call: TRBD2; j_call: TRBJ2-7; cdr3_nt: TGTGCCAGCAGTGGGGGGGGTTATGGCTACGAGCAGTACTTC; cdr3_aa: CASSGGGYGYEQYF
v_call: TRBV19; clone_size: .; d_call: TRBD1; j_call: TRBJ2-7; cdr3_nt: TGTGCCAGTACCCCAGGGACAGGCTACCCCGGGTGGGAGCAGTACTTC; cdr3_aa: CASTPGTGYPGWEQYF
v_call: TRBV5-1; clone_size: .; d_call: TRBD1; j_call: TRBJ1-4; cdr3_nt: TGCGCCAGCAGCAAAGACAGGGCCCCTAATGAAAAACTGTTTTTT; cdr3_aa: CASSKDRAPNEKLFF
v_call: TRBV6-1; clone_size: once; d_call: TRBD1; j_call: TRBJ2-2; cdr3_nt: TGTGCCAGCAGTGAAGTTGGCAGGGGGTCCGGGGAGCTGTTTTTT; cdr3_aa: CASSEVGRGSGELFF
v_call: TRBV4-2; clone_size: .; d_call: .; j_call: TRBJ2-2; cdr3_nt: TGTGCCAGCAGCCAGGAACTACCGAACGCCGGGGAGCTGTTTTTT; cdr3_aa: CASSQELPNAGELFF
v_call: TRBV29-1; clone_size: .; d_call: TRBD2; j_call: TRBJ2-7; cdr3_nt: TGCGCCGGGGGGGAGTCGACCACCTACGAGCAGTACTTC; cdr3_aa: CAGGESTTYEQYF
v_call: TRBV19; clone_size: .; d_call: .; j_call: TRBJ2-4; cdr3_nt: TGTGCCAGTAACCCGGACTTTGCCAAAAACATTCAGTACTTC; cdr3_aa: CASNPDFAKNIQYF
v_call: TRBV7-9; clone_size: .; d_call: TRBD1; j_call: TRBJ2-7; cdr3_nt: TGTGCCAGCAGCCTACGACTTCCGGGACAGGGGTCCTACGAGCAGTACTTC; cdr3_aa: CASSLRLPGQGSYEQYF
v_call: TRBV21-1; clone_size: .; d_call: .; j_call: TRBJ2-3; cdr3_nt: TGTGCCAGCAGCAAAGAGGAGTCAGGCACAGATACGCAGTATTTT; cdr3_aa: CASSKEESGTDTQYF
v_call: TRBV13; clone_size: few; d_call: TRBD2; j_call: TRBJ2-1; cdr3_nt: TGTGCCAGCAGCCTTGGGACTAGCGGCCCCTACAATGAGCAGTTCTTC; cdr3_aa: CASSLGTSGPYNEQFF
v_call: TRBV27; clone_size: .; d_call: TRBD2; j_call: TRBJ2-7; cdr3_nt: TGTGCCAGCAGTCCCCGGGCCAGCGGGACCTACGAGCAGTACTTC; cdr3_aa: CASSPRASGTYEQYF
v_call: TRBV18; clone_size: .; d_call: .; j_call: TRBJ1-1; cdr3_nt: TGTGCCAGCTCACCAGGCGGGGGGCCCTACACTGAAGCTTTCTTT; cdr3_aa: CASSPGGGPYTEAFF
v_call: TRBV10-3; clone_size: .; d_call: TRBD1; j_call: TRBJ2-2; cdr3_nt: TGTGCCATCACTAAGTCCGGGACAGGGGGCGGCACCGGGGAGCTGTTTTTT; cdr3_aa: CAITKSGTGGGTGELFF
v_call: TRBV29-1; clone_size: once; d_call: .; j_call: TRBJ1-4; cdr3_nt: TGCAGCATCCAGGGGTTTGAAAAACTGTTTTTT; cdr3_aa: CSIQGFEKLFF
v_call: TRBV28; clone_size: .; d_call: TRBD2; j_call: TRBJ2-2; cdr3_nt: TGTGCCAGCAGCCCTAGACTAGCGGGGAACACCGGGGAGCTGTTTTTT; cdr3_aa: CASSPRLAGNTGELFF
v_call: TRBV21-1; clone_size: .; d_call: .; j_call: TRBJ1-4; cdr3_nt: TGTGCCAGCAGCAAAATGAAGGGACACACTTATGCAACTAATGAAAAACTGTTTTTT; cdr3_aa: CASSKMKGHTYATNEKLFF
v_call: TRBV7-9; clone_size: .; d_call: .; j_call: TRBJ2-5; cdr3_nt: TGTGCCAGCAGCTTTTTGGGGTCCGGGAAGTCAGAGACCCAGTACTTC; cdr3_aa: CASSFLGSGKSETQYF
v_call: TRBV6-6; clone_size: few; d_call: TRBD1; j_call: TRBJ1-2; cdr3_nt: TGTGCCAGCAGTCCGACAGGGTCGGGTGGCTACACCTTC; cdr3_aa: CASSPTGSGGYTF
v_call: TRBV4-3; clone_size: few; d_call: .; j_call: TRBJ2-1; cdr3_nt: TGCGCCAGCAGCCAAGATATGGTGGCAGGGAATGAGCAGTTCTTC; cdr3_aa: CASSQDMVAGNEQFF
v_call: TRBV5-1; clone_size: .; d_call: .; j_call: TRBJ2-7; cdr3_nt: TGCGCCAGCAGCTTGTCTGGAAAAGGGGTTGAGCAGTACTTC; cdr3_aa: CASSLSGKGVEQYF
v_call: TRBV6-6; clone_size: .; d_call: .; j_call: TRBJ2-7; cdr3_nt: TGTGCCAGCAGTTACTCTTTGCCCTACGACGAGCAGTACTTC; cdr3_aa: CASSYSLPYDEQYF
v_call: TRBV5-4; clone_size: .; d_call: .; j_call: TRBJ2-3; cdr3_nt: TGTGCCAGCAGCTCGGTCAGGTCAGATACGCAGTATTTT; cdr3_aa: CASSSVRSDTQYF
v_call: TRBV5-4; clone_size: .; d_call: .; j_call: TRBJ2-1; cdr3_nt: TGTGCCAGCAGCGGGCAGGACTACCTACGTGATGAGCAGTTCTTC; cdr3_aa: CASSGQDYLRDEQFF
v_call: TRBV5-7; clone_size: once; d_call: .; j_call: TRBJ2-7; cdr3_nt: TGTGCCAGCAGCTTTGGTCTGGCGGCCTTATACGAGCAGTACTTC; cdr3_aa: CASSFGLAALYEQYF
v_call: TRBV5-6; clone_size: .; d_call: .; j_call: TRBJ1-2; cdr3_nt: TGTGCCAGCAGCTCTTGGTTCCGGAGGGGTGGCTACACCTTC; cdr3_aa: CASSSWFRRGGYTF